This passage covers 7 T cell receptor beta chains from one sample sequenced in a study of T cell responses to AZD1222 COVID-19 vaccine. Sequenced by immunoSEQ multiplex PCR; TCRdb stores in-frame clones only, minus some. The repertoire includes under 130,000 clones, 82% of them detected once, and approximately 5% sits in the top ten. The material sequenced was peripheral blood, taken on day 0 of AZD1222 vaccination. These receptors were taken from an adult in good health.

V and J are TRBV12-3 or TRBV12-4 and TRBJ2-4, with TRBD1 matching 7 bases. This CDR3 contains 13 residues. Trimming at V came to 5 bases and at J to 10 bases, leaving 8 bases not matched to a gene. CDR3 sequence (DNA): TGTGCCAGCAGTCCCCAGGACAGGACTATTCAGTACTTC. Translating gives CASSPQDRTIQYF.

The chain uses TRBV27 and TRBJ2-5, with TRBD1 matching over 10 bases. The V gene's germline CDR1 is MNHEY and CDR2 SMNVEV (reference sequence). V lost 3 bases to trimming and J lost 7 bases; unmatched junction nucleotides: 8. The CDR3 covers 15 residues. The CDR3 region is CASSLAGTGVWTQYF. CDR3 coding DNA: TGTGCCAGCAGTTTGGCCGGGACAGGGGTTTGGACCCAGTACTTC.

V gene TRBV2 combines with J gene TRBJ1-1; D ambiguous. Trimming removed 0 bases at V and 8 bases at J, with 10 bases between. The germline V gene encodes CDR1 SNHLY and CDR2 FYNNEI. The CDR3 sequence is 13 residues long. The CDR3 sequence is CASSEARVPEAFF. CDR3 sequence (DNA): TGTGCCAGCAGTGAAGCCAGAGTTCCCGAAGCTTTCTTT.

This rearrangement joins TRBV4-3 to TRBJ1-2; D call uncertain. CDR1 is LGHNA, CDR2 YSLEER, per germline. Trimming removed 0 bases from V and 4 bases from J, with 15 bases in between. The CDR3 sequence is 16 residues long. CDR3 amino acids: CASSQDRRAEGYGYTF. The CDR3, as DNA: TGCGCCAGCAGCCAAGATAGAAGGGCGGAAGGCTATGGCTACACCTTC.

The gene calls are TRBV6-5 and TRBJ1-2; TRBD1 matches 8 bases. The CDR3 consists of 14 residues. J lost 4 bases, V lost 7 bases, and 8 bases had no gene match. Germline values: CDR1 MNHEY, CDR2 SVGAGI. The CDR3 reads CASNTGQAGYGYTF. The DNA of the CDR3 is TGTGCCAGCAATACGGGACAGGCGGGCTATGGCTACACCTTC.

The rearrangement links TRBV2 to TRBJ1-2; D is possibly TRBD1 (6 bases). The V gene's germline CDR1 is SNHLY and CDR2 FYNNEI. This CDR3 is 13 amino acids long. The V gene lost 6 bases and the J gene lost 4 bases, with 12 bases spanning the gap. The CDR3 sequence: CASSLGGSYGYTF. The DNA for the CDR3 is TGTGCCAGCAGCTTAGGGGGGAGCTATGGCTACACCTTC.

The chain recombines TRBV10-1 with TRBJ1-2, with TRBD1 identical over 7 bases. Germline V lookup: CDR1 WNHNN, CDR2 SYGVQD (reference sequence). The CDR3 is made up of 11 amino acids. V lost 6 bases, J lost 12 bases, and 7 bases stayed unmatched. The CDR3 sequence is CASSNGTADTF. For the CDR3, the DNA is TGCGCCAGCAGCAATGGGACAGCTGACACCTTC.